The clone carrying this TCR beta chain has just a few counts. With random hexamers, roughly 0.45 to 1 ug RNA was reverse transcribed. Via MiXCR, TCRdb re-called the immunoSEQ multiplex PCR reads, giving one row per CDR3 protein. The sample lists under 200,000 distinct CDR3 sequences; roughly 90% were seen once. The data originate from a study of CD8 T cells in Susac syndrome. Study summary: Within the sequenced Susac syndrome patient group, six exhibited active disease and roughly 8 were in remission.

TEMRA cells were FACS-enriched, and CD8+ and CD4+ T cells were isolated negatively. V gave up 5 bases and J gave up 2 bases, with 4 bases separating them. Germline V gene lookup returns CDR1 MNHEY and CDR2 SVGEGT. The CDR3 runs 11 residues. V and J are TRBV6-2 or TRBV6-3 and TRBJ2-7; D is ambiguous. This clonotype was sampled from a human donor with Susac syndrome. The sequenced material came from CD4+ T cells from PBMCs. The CDR3: CASSIAYEQYF. The CDR3 nucleotides are TGTGCCAGCAGTATTGCCTACGAGCAGTACTTC.